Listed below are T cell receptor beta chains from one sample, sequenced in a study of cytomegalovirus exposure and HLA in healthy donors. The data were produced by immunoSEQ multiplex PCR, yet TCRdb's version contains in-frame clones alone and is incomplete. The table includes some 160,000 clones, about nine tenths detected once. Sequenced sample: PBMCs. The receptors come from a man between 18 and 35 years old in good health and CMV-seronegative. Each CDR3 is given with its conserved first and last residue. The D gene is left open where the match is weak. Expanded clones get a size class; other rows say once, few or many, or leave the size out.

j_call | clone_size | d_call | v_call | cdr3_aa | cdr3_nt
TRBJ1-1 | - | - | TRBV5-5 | CASSSLGATEAFF | TGTGCCAGCAGCTCCCTTGGGGCCACTGAAGCTTTCTTT
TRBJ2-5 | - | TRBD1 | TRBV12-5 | CASGLPQTGVLETQYF | TGTGCTAGTGGTTTGCCCCAGACAGGGGTATTAGAGACCCAGTACTTC
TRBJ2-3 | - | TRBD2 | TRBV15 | CATSEGSGRYQYF | TGTGCCACCAGCGAGGGAAGCGGGAGGTATCAGTATTTT
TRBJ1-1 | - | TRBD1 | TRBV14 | CASSFGTGASTEAFF | TGTGCCAGCAGCTTCGGGACAGGGGCGAGCACTGAAGCTTTCTTT
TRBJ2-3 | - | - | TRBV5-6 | CASSSISSDTQYF | TGTGCCAGCAGCTCTATTAGCTCAGATACGCAGTATTTT
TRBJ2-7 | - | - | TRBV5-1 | CASSLAAGLRYEQYF | TGCGCCAGCAGCTTGGCTGCAGGATTACGGTACGAGCAGTACTTC
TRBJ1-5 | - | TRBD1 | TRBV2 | CASHGTGDQPQHF | TGTGCCAGTCATGGGACAGGCGATCAGCCCCAGCATTTT
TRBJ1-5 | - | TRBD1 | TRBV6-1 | CASRPPDRTGPEHF | TGTGCCAGCAGGCCACCGGACAGGACCGGTCCTGAGCATTTT
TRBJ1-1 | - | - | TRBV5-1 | CASRGGMENTEAFF | TGCGCCAGCCGCGGAGGGATGGAGAACACTGAAGCTTTCTTT
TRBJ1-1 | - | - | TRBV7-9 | CASSLGGGVNTEAFF | TGTGCCAGCAGCCTGGGGGGAGGAGTGAACACTGAAGCTTTCTTT
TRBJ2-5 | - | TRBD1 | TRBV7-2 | CASSPGQGEETQYF | TGTGCCAGCAGCCCAGGACAGGGGGAAGAGACCCAGTACTTC
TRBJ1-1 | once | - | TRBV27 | CASRQGINTEAFF | TGTGCCAGCAGGCAGGGGATCAACACTGAAGCTTTCTTT
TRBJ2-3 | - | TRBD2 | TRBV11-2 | CASSTTSGSSTDTQYF | TGTGCCAGCAGCACGACTAGCGGTTCTAGCACAGATACGCAGTATTTT
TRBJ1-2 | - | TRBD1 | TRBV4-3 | CASSQEGDRSYGYTF | TGCGCCAGCAGCCAAGAGGGGGACAGGAGCTATGGCTACACCTTC
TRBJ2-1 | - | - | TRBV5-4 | CASSLGSSSSYNEQFF | TGTGCCAGCAGCTTGGGTTCGAGTAGCTCCTACAATGAGCAGTTCTTC
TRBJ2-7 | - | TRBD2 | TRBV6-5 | CASSYEVAGAYEQYF | TGTGCCAGCAGTTACGAGGTAGCGGGGGCCTACGAGCAGTACTTC